Included here is one T cell receptor (beta chain) sequence, with context. It has no known antigen specificity. Per-nucleotide qualities are absent, and no much larger clonotype sits a single base away. The germline V gene gives CDR1 as SQVTM and CDR2 as ANQGSEA. V is cut back by 6 bases and J by 6 bases, with 8 bases in the junction unmatched. The CDR3 covers 13 residues, taking in both the cysteine and the phenylalanine. CDR3 DNA only is kept here, 39 bases in frame from base 1. The method behind the library was the immunoSEQ multiplex PCR assay. Following the manufacturer's protocol, the hsTCRB Kit was used to amplify rearranged TCR beta chain sequences. Sequencing of TCRB libraries was carried out on an Illumina MiSeq. Per the original workflow: The proprietary platform of the kit vendor was used for demultiplexing, trimming and gene mapping. TCRdb retrieved this table from immuneACCESS and kept in-frame rearrangements only. Not all clones are present; in checked studies, unresolved V genes account for under half, and no reason is known for the remainder. V and J calls and clone size are those listed in that table; D and trimming were worked out from the DNA. This sample lists 30,000 to 35,000 clones; 85% to 90% were detected once. Less than 25% of the sample belongs to the ten largest clones.

The entry originates in a study of a mutant IDH1 vaccine in newly diagnosed glioma (dated by TCRdb to the early 2020s). Turning to the overall study: Patients were given eight vaccinations, in weeks 1, 3, 5, 7, 11, 15, 19 and 23, which matched visits V03 through V10. In the chemotherapy-containing groups, vaccination started alongside temozolomide cycles, whereas in patients who had radiotherapy alone it started 4-6 weeks after radiotherapy. The roughly 30 treated patients were roughly 62% male and roughly 40% female, with a mean age of approximately 40 years. Prior to enrollment, patients had been given standard therapy consisting of radiotherapy alone, temozolomide alone, or radiochemotherapy with temozolomide, with the combination given to most patients. Peripheral blood was collected at six visits: V03 (baseline), V05, V07, V10, V12 and V13. Longitudinal TCRB deep sequencing was performed for about two dozen treated patients wherever samples were available for exploratory analyses. Results the study describes overall, beyond this receptor: PBMC samples for TCRB deep sequencing were selected based on availability. According to the authors, sample limitations meant that analyses of patient blood samples could not be reproduced. Vaccine-induced immune responses across multiple MHC alleles were detected in 85% to 95% of patients. No apparent relationship was observed between pseudoprogression and alterations in the top peripheral T cell clonotypes detected by TCRB sequencing.

In the paper's terms, the time point label means: week 11, during vaccination. Each vaccine dose, consisting of 300 ug of a 20-mer mutant IDH1 peptide in Montanide, was administered subcutaneously with topical imiquimod. Donors had newly diagnosed WHO grade 3 or 4 IDH1-mutant astrocytomas with loss of nuclear ATRX. The samples were drawn from NOA16, a multicentre, single-arm, open-label phase I trial in Germany that tested a mutant IDH1 peptide vaccine in humans for the first time. Genomic DNA for TCRB sequencing was extracted from EDTA blood using the DNeasy Blood and Tissue Kit. The clonotype comes from a man between 18 and 29 years old with glioma. The chain is made from TRBV29-1 and TRBJ2-3; TRBD1 agrees with 8 junctional bases. The source was PBMCs, collected from a glioma patient whose treatment included an IDH1 peptide vaccine. At the DNA level, the sequence is TGCAGCGTGCCCCGGACAGGGCCCGATACGCAGTATTTT. This is translated as CSVPRTGPDTQYF.